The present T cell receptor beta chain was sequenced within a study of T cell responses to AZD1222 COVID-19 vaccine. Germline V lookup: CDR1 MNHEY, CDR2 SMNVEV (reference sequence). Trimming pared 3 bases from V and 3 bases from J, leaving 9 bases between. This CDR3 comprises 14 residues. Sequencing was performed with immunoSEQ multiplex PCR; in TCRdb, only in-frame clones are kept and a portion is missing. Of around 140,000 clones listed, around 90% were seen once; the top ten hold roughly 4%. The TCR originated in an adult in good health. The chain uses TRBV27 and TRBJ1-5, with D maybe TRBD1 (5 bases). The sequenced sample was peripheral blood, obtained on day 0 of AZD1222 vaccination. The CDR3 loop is CASSFGAVNQPQHF. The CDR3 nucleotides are TGTGCCAGCAGTTTTGGGGCAGTCAATCAGCCCCAGCATTTT.